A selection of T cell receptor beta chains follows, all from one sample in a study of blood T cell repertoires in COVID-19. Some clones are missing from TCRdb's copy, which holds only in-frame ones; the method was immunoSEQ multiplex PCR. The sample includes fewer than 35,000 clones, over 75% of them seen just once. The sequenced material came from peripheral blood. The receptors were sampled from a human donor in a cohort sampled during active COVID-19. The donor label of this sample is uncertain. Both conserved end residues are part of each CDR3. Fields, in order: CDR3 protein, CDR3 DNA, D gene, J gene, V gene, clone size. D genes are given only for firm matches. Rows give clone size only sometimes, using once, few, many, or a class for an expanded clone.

CASSLMGQGIDEQFF TGTGCCAGCAGCTTAATGGGACAGGGGATCGATGAGCAGTTCTTC TRBD1 TRBJ2-1 TRBV11-1 -
CASSLDQLAGAPQYF TGTGCTAGCAGCTTAGATCAGCTAGCGGGGGCCCCCCAGTACTTC TRBD2 TRBJ2-5 TRBV7-7 -
CASSYSRQGVGTQYF TGTGCCAGCAGTTACTCGCGACAGGGTGTGGGTACGCAGTATTTT TRBD1 TRBJ2-3 TRBV6-5 -
CASSSRARGRAEKLFF TGTGCCAGCAGTTCAAGGGCCAGGGGGCGAGCTGAAAAACTGTTTTTT TRBD1 TRBJ1-4 TRBV5-6 -
CASSPTPSGTGGLGQYF TGCGCCAGCAGCCCCACACCCTCCGGGACAGGGGGCTTGGGGCAGTACTTC TRBD1 TRBJ2-7 TRBV4-3 -
CASSPGTGGNEQFF TGTGCCAGCAGCCCCGGGACAGGGGGCAATGAGCAGTTCTTC TRBD1 TRBJ2-1 TRBV7-3 -
CASSIILAGNQPQHF TGTGCCAGTAGTATAATTCTGGCAGGCAATCAGCCCCAGCATTTT - TRBJ1-5 TRBV19 -
CASSDTPFPGRIEPQHF TGTGCCAGCAGTGACACCCCGTTTCCTGGGAGGATTGAGCCCCAGCATTTT - TRBJ1-5 TRBV2 -
CASSFTPGQGNYGYTF TGCGCCAGCAGCTTCACACCGGGACAGGGTAACTATGGCTACACCTTC TRBD1 TRBJ1-2 TRBV5-1 -
CASSSRTSGVGTSTDTQYF TGTGCCAGCAGCTCCAGGACTAGCGGGGTGGGGACTAGCACAGATACGCAGTATTTT TRBD2 TRBJ2-3 TRBV5-5 -
CASSFYKSGAHQPQHF TGTGCCAGCAGTTTTTATAAATCAGGGGCACATCAGCCCCAGCATTTT - TRBJ1-5 TRBV28 -
CASSLSLNTEAFF TGCGCCAGCAGCTTGTCCTTGAACACTGAAGCTTTCTTT - TRBJ1-1 TRBV5-1 -
CAGSVTSGETQYF TGTGCCGGATCTGTGACTAGCGGAGAGACCCAGTACTTC TRBD2 TRBJ2-5 TRBV19 few